The rows below give T cell receptor beta chains drawn from one sample of a study of control samples from healthy donors and cancer patients. Repertoires were generated with immunoSEQ multiplex PCR, while TCRdb's copy carries only in-frame clones and drops some. The repertoire includes 94,000 or so clones, about 81% of them detected once, and about 36% sits in the top ten. The source material was PBMCs. The origin of the receptors is a man in his sixties or seventies with lung cancer. The CDR3 runs from the conserved cysteine through the conserved F or W. D genes are given only for firm matches.

TRBV7-8	TRBD1	TRBJ2-1	TGTGCCAGCAGCCCTGGGACAGGGGGCAGGAATGAGCAGTTCTTC	CASSPGTGGRNEQFF
TRBV6-6	NA	TRBJ2-7	TGTGCCAGCGTCCGACAGGCCCCTTCCTACGAGCAGTACTTC	CASVRQAPSYEQYF
TRBV27	TRBD1	TRBJ1-2	TGTGCCAGCAGTCTACGGGACAGCCCGCCCGCGGGCTACACCTTC	CASSLRDSPPAGYTF
TRBV28	NA	TRBJ1-5	TGTGCCAGCACCCTCTCGGGTCAGCCCCAGCATTTT	CASTLSGQPQHF
TRBV6-4	NA	TRBJ2-5	TGTGCCAGCAGTGGAGACTACGGGGAGACCCAGTACTTC	CASSGDYGETQYF
TRBV2	NA	TRBJ2-3	TGTGCCAGCAGGTCCCTATATGTCACAGATACGCAGTATTTT	CASRSLYVTDTQYF
TRBV9	TRBD1	TRBJ1-2	TGTGCCAGCAGCGTAGAGGGGGCGCTGTTATTGAATTATGGCTACACCTTC	CASSVEGALLLNYGYTF
TRBV11-2	TRBD1	TRBJ1-1	TGTGCCAGCAGCAGAAACAGGGGGATGTGGACTGAAGCTTTCTTT	CASSRNRGMWTEAFF
TRBV19	TRBD1	TRBJ1-4	TGTGCCAGTAGACCACAGGGGGCGCGCAATGAAAAACTGTTTTTT	CASRPQGARNEKLFF
TRBV5-4	TRBD1	TRBJ2-3	TGTGCCAGCAGCCCGGGACAGGGGAGAGCAGATACGCAGTATTTT	CASSPGQGRADTQYF
TRBV29-1	TRBD1	TRBJ1-5	TGCAGCGTTGCGACAGGGAACAATCAGCCCCAGCATTTT	CSVATGNNQPQHF
TRBV6-5	NA	TRBJ1-1	TGTGCCAGCAGTTTTGGGGAGACTGAAGCTTTCTTT	CASSFGETEAFF
TRBV10-2	TRBD2	TRBJ2-7	TGCGCCAGCGTCGAACAACCGGGACTAGCCTACGAGCAGTACTTC	CASVEQPGLAYEQYF
TRBV7-9	TRBD1	TRBJ1-2	TGTGCCAGCAGCTTGGCTCCTAACAGGGGAGGGGACTATGGCTACACCTTC	CASSLAPNRGGDYGYTF
TRBV12-3/TRBV12-4	NA	TRBJ1-1	TGTGCCAGCAGCCAAGGATGGGGCACTGAAGCTTTCTTT	CASSQGWGTEAFF
TRBV14	NA	TRBJ1-6	TGTGCCAGCAGCCAAGAACGGAGGTACGGCTATTCACCCCTCCACTTT	CASSQERRYGYSPLHF
TRBV11-2	NA	TRBJ1-6	TGTGCCAGCAGCCAGTTGGTCTCCCTCCACTTT	CASSQLVSLHF